This passage covers 4 T cell receptor beta chains from one sample sequenced in a study of OX40 agonist ivuxolimab in advanced cancers. Data came from immunoSEQ multiplex PCR; TCRdb stores just in-frame clones and leaves some out. Among tens of thousands of clones listed, around nine tenths were seen once. Specimen: CD4+ or CD8+ T cells sorted from blood, collected in a trial of the OX40 agonist ivuxolimab. The receptor source for this set is an adult with an advanced solid tumor such as melanoma, head and neck, liver or kidney cancer.

J is TRBJ2-7 and V is TRBV14; D gene uncertain. The CDR3 contains 11 residues. V lost 0 bases, J lost 6 bases, and 3 bases lay in between. Germline CDR1 and CDR2: SGHDN and FVKESK. The CDR3 bases are TGTGCCAGCAGCCAAGACTCCGAGCAGTACTTC. Its protein product is CASSQDSEQYF.

The rearrangement uses TRBV19 and TRBJ1-5; D is ambiguous. The CDR3 is 15 residues long. V was shortened by 3 bases and J by 1 base, with 10 bases between the two germline ends. The germline gives CDR1 LNHDA, CDR2 SQIVND (reference sequence). CDR3 bases: TGTGCCAGTAGTATTTTACATGGCAGCAATCAGCCCCAGCATTTT. It yields the protein CASSILHGSNQPQHF.

This clone has just one count. The genes are TRBV7-2 and TRBJ1-1, with D possibly matching TRBD1 (6 bases). Germline CDR1 SGHTA, CDR2 FQGNSA. The CDR3 runs 15 residues. V lost 3 bases to trimming and J lost 0 bases, with 11 bases between them. The CDR3 region is CASSFRTAMNTEAFF. The CDR3 DNA sequence: TGTGCCAGCAGCTTCCGGACAGCAATGAACACTGAAGCTTTCTTT.

This sequence joins TRBV4-2 and TRBJ2-5, with 14 bases lining up with TRBD2. After removal of 5 bases from V and 5 bases from J, the junction contained 10 bases not matched to a gene. The CDR3 loop spans 17 amino acids. The germline V gene encodes CDR1 LGHNA and CDR2 YNFKEQ. CDR3 coding DNA: TGTGCCAGCAGCTTGGCGAAAGGACTAGCGGGAGGTGAGACCCAGTACTTC. Its translation: CASSLAKGLAGGETQYF.